The 2 T cell receptor beta chains below all came from one sample that was sequenced in a study of pediatric ulcerative colitis. Clones were read by immunoSEQ multiplex PCR, and TCRdb kept only the in-frame ones, dropping some. The repertoire holds around 68,000 clones, with 77% as singletons. Source material: blood. The source of these receptors is a boy between 5 and 17 years old with moderate ulcerative colitis.

CDR3: CASSRQGGSNQPQHF. The DNA of the CDR3 is TGCGCCAGCAGCCGGCAGGGGGGCAGCAATCAGCCCCAGCATTTT. The genes are TRBV4-1 and TRBJ1-5; TRBD1 agrees at 7 bases. The CDR3 runs to 15 residues. V was clipped by 4 bases and J by 1 base; unmatched bases: 4. Germline CDR1 is MGHRA and CDR2 is YSYEKL.

This clone was detected a few times. This sequence joins TRBV11-2 and TRBJ2-7; D might be TRBD2 (6 bases). Germline CDR1 SGHAT, CDR2 FQNNGV. CDR3 length: 15 residues. The ends were cut back, 1 base at V and 0 bases at J, with 10 bases in the middle. CDR3 nucleotides: TGTGCCAGCAGCTTAGTTCCAGCGGGCTCCTACGAGCAGTACTTC. Amino acid sequence: CASSLVPAGSYEQYF.